The present entry profiles one T cell receptor beta chain with its context. The table lists this clone with many counts. Its antigen is currently not known. The input lacks base qualities; no much larger clone sits a single base away. Library method: the immunoSEQ multiplex PCR assay. For the multiplex PCR, a mixture combining 60 forward primers for TCR Vbeta segments and 13 reverse primers for TCR Jbeta segments was used. The CDR3 region of rearranged TCR beta genes was amplified from genomic DNA with a multiplex PCR assay. On the Illumina HiSeq System, the amplified TCR beta libraries were sequenced as 87-base-pair reads. On the study's bioinformatics: A later analysis tallied tens of millions of unique TCR beta chains across the 666 repertoires, and about 10 million of those chains were shared by two or more donors. A nearest-neighbor algorithm error-corrected the raw reads and collapsed the reads into unique sequences, merging closely related sequences to remove PCR and sequencing errors. CDR3 sequences were aligned to IMGT reference sequences to assign V, D and J gene segments. For a sequence to be retained, a match of at least six nucleotides to both a V gene segment and a J gene segment was required. Rearrangements were called productive when the CDR3 lacked stop codons and stayed in frame with V and J; all others were non-productive. CDR3 was defined according to IMGT convention as the region running from the second conserved V-encoded cysteine to the conserved J-encoded phenylalanine. In an earlier analysis of 587 of the donors, sequences lacking an unambiguous match to a single V gene segment were excluded. In an earlier analysis of about 590 of the donors, a V segment was called functional when productive rearrangements were above 56.7%, and segregating when the standard deviation between donors exceeded 5%. A statistical classification framework was developed to diagnose cytomegalovirus status using the catalog of TCR beta chain sequences. A later analysis assigned V and J genes by comparing TCR nucleotide sequences with IMGT/GENE-DB human TR gene sequences. In a later analysis, CDR3 sequences and most-parsimonious VDJ recombination scenarios were assigned using the TCRdist pipeline. A later analysis defined each TCR beta chain by its CDR3 amino acid sequence plus V-gene family, and excluded reads lacking a unique V-gene family. As a way to deal with suspected cross-contamination and a sequencing artifact, a later analysis dropped hundreds of nucleotide sequences that were highly shared and had low generation probability. For each public chain, a later analysis derived a clonal expansion index from normalized ranks of inferred template counts within each repertoire. A later analysis computed generation probabilities with a VDJ recombination model fitted to out-of-frame rearrangements, and checked the results against IGoR. Hypergeometric tests were used in a later analysis to score TCR-TCR, TCR-HLA and TCR-CMV co-occurrence, with a repertoire-size bias correction applied to the TCR pairs. A later analysis estimated false discovery rates by permuting HLA or CMV assignments 20 times. In a later analysis, co-occurring TCRs were grouped using DBSCAN, and TCRdist sequence similarity was added for clustering within HLA-allele-positive subsets. Co-occurrence clustering excluded repertoires with fewer than 30,000 or more than 120,000 public chains, plus five with anomalous nucleotide sharing. TCRdb obtained this table from immuneACCESS and retained in-frame rearrangements with V and J assigned. These tables miss some clones; where compared with another copy, unresolved V genes account for less than half of the shortfall, and the remainder is unexplained. That table gives V, J and clone size, and the DNA gave D and trimming. The sample table contains over 75,000 clones; only one count was recorded for less than 9.5% of them. 5% to 5.5% of the sample comes from the top ten.

This sample is part of a study of cytomegalovirus exposure and HLA in healthy donors (dated by TCRdb to 2016 to 2017). Regarding the study in general: According to an earlier analysis of a few hundred of the donors, about 180 million T cells yielded 117 million unique TCR beta sequences and about 300 Gb of sequence data. The genetic ancestry cluster associated with self-reported Caucasian donors included about 84% of the roughly 410 genotyped donors. Roughly 5 DR-DQ haplotypes were handled as single units for association and clustering, since linkage in the cohort was strong. Rather than drawing on any new phenotypic data, the later analysis identified candidate immune exposures from TCR beta sequences and the way those sequences occurred across donors. A later analysis re-examined previously published TCR beta repertoires from just over 650 donors and added high-resolution HLA genotyping to investigate patterns of TCR occurrence. Class I and class II HLA loci were covered by the typing at four-digit resolution. Among about 410 genotyped donors of the cohort, an average of around 250,000 unique TCR beta nucleotide sequences was sequenced per donor, of which about 18% were non-productive. Roughly 300 gigabases of sequencing data and 70 million to 100 million unique TCR sequences made up an early release that covered several hundred HLA-typed donors. The T cell repertoires of under 700 subjects were profiled by immunosequencing and related to cytomegalovirus serostatus. The study aimed to test whether signatures of past pathogen exposure could be identified by cataloging public T cell receptors. Every discovery cohort repertoire had been produced on one sequencing platform. The number of typed donors differed by locus: about 620-630 for A, B, C, DRB1 and DQB1; 500 to 550 for DQA1; 606 for DPA1; and 400 to 480 for DPB1. An earlier analysis of about 620 of the donors applied high-throughput TCR beta sequencing to assess whether each TCR beta V gene segment acted as functional or pseudogenic. A later genetic analysis took genome-wide SNP genotypes for 398 of the 666 donors and used that subset as a discovery cohort. Donor age, sex, ethnicity and CMV serostatus were compiled alongside the repertoire data. To predict cytomegalovirus infection status, the study combined high-throughput TCR immunosequencing, statistical association of individual TCRs with disease status, and machine learning. In addition to the first cohort of 650 to 750 subjects, a separate validation cohort of 120 different subjects was used.

General study outcomes and caveats: Approximately 16 rarely observed V segments, including chromosome 9 orphons, were excluded from the earlier analysis of almost 600 of the donors because counts were too low. Most TCR sequences were seen in very few donors, while some public TCRs were found in many individuals. When HLA alleles, especially DR and DQ, strongly co-occurred, attributing TCR associations to individual alleles was difficult. Specific HLA alleles were associated with 15,000 to 20,000 TCR beta sequences at a false discovery rate of 0.05 in a later analysis. In both the original and validation cohorts, the classifier was reported to diagnose cytomegalovirus status with high specificity and sensitivity. Compared with the roughly 720-donor mean, donors in an Asian-associated ancestry cluster had fewer N-insertions in productive TCRs, according to a later genetic analysis. Most CMV-associated TCR beta chains appeared to be HLA-restricted in a later analysis, and the HLA associations seemed to be driven largely by CMV exposure. Because HLA typing was unavailable for some donors at each locus, only the typed subset was used in association tests. In an earlier analysis of some 500 of the donors, most TCR beta V segments appeared in productive rearrangements about 90% or about 30% of the time, broadly matching IMGT annotations. In the study, about 150 TCR beta chains were listed as associated with cytomegalovirus. In a later analysis, HLA-associated TCR beta chains were found to be more clonally expanded and to have lower generation probabilities than equally common non-associated chains. A later analysis found that TCR association rates varied across HLA loci, with DRB1 alleles showing the most associated TCRs and HLA-C alleles the fewest. The only immune exposure information available for the cohort was CMV serostatus. In this cohort, only TCR beta chains were sequenced, and detectable features were limited by the absence of alpha or paired-chain data. A later analysis reported that several top co-occurrence clusters appeared linked to parvovirus B19, influenza, CMV and Epstein-Barr virus. Presence/absence analyses assumed roughly uniform sequencing depth across donors, an assumption that may not hold. The sequencing pipeline was judged likely to have produced a cluster of highly shared sequence variants as a technical artifact. Correlated functional status among segregating V segments might reflect linkage disequilibrium, but an unknown experimental factor could not be ruled out. A further reported finding was that TCR beta sequences accurately predicted the HLA-A and HLA-B alleles for most subjects in the first cohort. In vitro tests confirmed that a few of the cytomegalovirus-associated TCR beta chains recognize cytomegalovirus antigens. V-gene and J-gene trimming of TCR beta chains was associated with a missense DCLRE1C variant in a later genetic analysis, and the association was replicated in an independent cohort. According to the authors, the approach could potentially be generalized to other disease states and immunological phenotypes.

The cohort comprised around 700 healthy bone marrow donors. At the time of sampling, every cohort member was nominally healthy, though immune exposures that went unrecorded were likely present. The donor was CMV seropositive and belonged to the group of a few hundred seropositive cohort members. Each donor provided a peripheral blood sample, and peripheral blood mononuclear cells were used for TCR beta sequencing. Genomic DNA extraction from the blood cell samples was performed with the Qiagen DNeasy Blood Extraction Kit. The material sequenced was PBMCs. This TCR derives from a man aged 50-60 years in good health and CMV-seropositive.

The nucleotide sequence reads as follows: TGTGCCAGCAGTTTAGGCCCTGAAGCTTTCTTT. Its protein is CASSLGPEAFF. The rearranged chain carries TRBV28 and TRBJ1-1; no D gene call is confident. Inclusive of the bounding cysteine and phenylalanine, the CDR3 is 11 residues long. Only the CDR3 region is kept as DNA, spanning 33 bases read in frame from base 1. V loses 2 bases, J loses 6 bases, and the germline ends lie 4 bases apart. The germline V gene gives CDR1 as MDHEN and CDR2 as SYDVKM.